Presented here are 29 T cell receptor beta chains from one specimen sequenced in a study of molecular identifiers for immune sequencing clone quantification. MiXCR, applied by TCRdb to the PCR reads, yields one record per CDR3 protein. The sample yields 400,000 to 600,000 distinct CDR3 sequences, about 22% seen once. Sequenced input: naive CD8+ T cells from blood, with Jurkat cell RNA spiked in. Described subset: FACS-sorted CD8+CD4-CCR7+CD45RA+ naive T cells. All receptors derive from a human donor in good health. Some libraries in this study had Jurkat cell RNA spiked in.

To note about this clonotype: A much larger clone differs from this one at a single base, so this may be a read error. This chain joins TRBV29-1 and TRBJ2-2; TRBD2 aligns across 10 bases. Germline loops: CDR1 SQVTM, CDR2 ANQGSEA. The CDR3 is 21 amino acids. The CDR3 loop is CSVEGNVVMSSGRVSTGEPFF. The CDR3 region has the DNA TGCAGCGTTGAAGGAAATGTTGTAATGTCTAGCGGGAGAGTTTCCACCGGGGAGCCGTTTTTT.

This clonotype appeared a few times. The DNA for the CDR3 is TGTGCCAGTATGATGGAGGGAAGTCAGCCCCAGCATTTT. Amino acids: CASMMEGSQPQHF. The genes are TRBV19 and TRBJ1-5; D call uncertain. Germline assignment: CDR1 LNHDA and CDR2 SQIVND (reference sequence). V was shortened by 7 bases and J by 6 bases, with 13 bases between the two germline ends. The CDR3 is 13 amino acids. Combining the CDR3 with reference TRBV19 and TRBJ1-5 gives the whole variable domain DGGITQSPKYLFRKEGQNVTLSCEQNLNHDAMYWYRQDPGQGLRLIYYSQIVNDFQKGDIAEGYSVSREKKESFPLTVTSAQKNPTAFYLCASMMEGSQPQHFGDGTRLSIL.

This clonotype was counted ten times or more. The chain combines TRBV6-2 or TRBV6-3 with TRBJ2-7, with D tentatively TRBD1 or TRBD2 (5 bases each). Germline V CDR1 and CDR2: MNHEY, SVGEGT. V was cut by 2 bases and J by 3 bases, with 14 bases left in between. The CDR3 loop spans 15 amino acids. The CDR3 loop is CASSYGDRLYYEQYF. The CDR3 bases are TGTGCCAGCAGTTACGGGGACCGATTATACTACGAGCAGTACTTC.

This clonotype was found a few times. This sequence joins TRBV15 and TRBJ2-5; D not certain. This CDR3 comprises 14 residues. Between the trimmed V and J ends, which lost 2 bases and 0 bases, there was a span of 7 bases. Germline lookup yields CDR1 LNHNV and CDR2 YYDKDF (reference sequence). DNA of the CDR3: TGTGCCACCAGCAGAAGGCGGTACCAAGAGACCCAGTACTTC. This encodes CATSRRRYQETQYF.

Note on this clonotype: A much larger clone sits a single nucleotide away, making a read error possible. V is TRBV2 and J is TRBJ2-7; TRBD1 matches at 10 bases. In germline, CDR1 is SNHLY, CDR2 FYNNEI. This CDR3 is 13 amino acids long. Trimming cost V 10 bases and J 6 bases; bases outside gene matches: 9. Here the CDR3 reads CANWFGTGAEQYF. The CDR3 DNA reads as TGTGCCAACTGGTTCGGGACAGGGGCCGAGCAGTACTTC.

The chain recombines TRBV5-1 with TRBJ2-7; D is unresolved. This CDR3 is 16 amino acids long. Germline V lookup: CDR1 SGHRS, CDR2 YFSETQ. Trimming took off 0 bases at V and 4 bases at J, with 17 bases between the two ends. DNA for the CDR3: TGCGCCAGCAGCTTGGCCTTTGGGGTACTTGGTTACGAGCAGTACTTC. Its protein is CASSLAFGVLGYEQYF.

This clonotype appeared once. A much larger clone lies a single base off, so this may be a read error. The V call is TRBV23-1, the J call TRBJ2-6; D is possibly TRBD1 (6 bases). TRBV23-1 is classed as an ORF, of uncertain function. This CDR3 comprises 16 residues. The chain's CDR3 is CASSQSPSLGANVPTF. The CDR3 nucleotides read TGCGCCAGCAGTCAATCCCCAAGCCTGGGGGCCAACGTCCCGACTTTC.

The table lists this clonotype with a few counts. The V and J genes are TRBV4-1 and TRBJ2-1; TRBD1 might be the D (5 bases). The CDR3 runs 14 residues. CDR1 is MGHRA, CDR2 YSYEKL, per germline. Trimming took off 0 bases at V and 6 bases at J, with 9 bases between the two ends. The chain's CDR3 is CASSQEERGNEQFF. The DNA for the CDR3 is TGCGCCAGCAGCCAAGAAGAAAGGGGCAATGAGCAGTTCTTC.

The chain is built from TRBV19 and TRBJ1-1; weak D call: TRBD1 (5 bases). Per germline, CDR1 LNHDA and CDR2 SQIVND (reference sequence). This CDR3 contains 14 residues. V was clipped by 8 bases and J by 2 bases, with 15 bases between them. CDR3: CASSMDTSNTEAFF. CDR3 DNA: TGTGCCAGTTCTATGGACACCTCAAACACTGAAGCTTTCTTT.

On this clonotype: Since a much larger clone is just one base distant, this may be a read error. This sequence joins TRBV7-9 and TRBJ2-5; D may be TRBD1 or TRBD2 (5 bases each). The CDR3 contains 14 residues. Germline assignment: CDR1 SEHNR and CDR2 FQNEAQ (reference sequence). CDR3 sequence reads: CASSQTSGQETRYF. DNA of the CDR3: TGTGCCAGCAGCCAAACGTCGGGGCAAGAGACCCGGTACTTC.

This clonotype was recorded many times. The genes are TRBV7-7 and TRBJ2-7; D may match TRBD1 or TRBD2 (6 bases each). Germline CDR1 is SSHAT and CDR2 is FNYEAQ (reference sequence). V was cut by 5 bases and J by 6 bases, with 17 bases left in between. This CDR3 contains 14 residues. DNA of the CDR3: TGTGCCAGCAGCGCGGGACAAGAAGACTTCGAGCAGTACTTC. Translated, it gives CASSAGQEDFEQYF.

As for this clonotype: One end of the junction varies from germline; a read error may be responsible. The rearrangement joins TRBV12-3 or TRBV12-4 to TRBJ1-1; D remains ambiguous. CDR3 size: 12 residues. The CDR3 loop reads CASSGGYTETFF. The CDR3 coding sequence is TGTGCCAGCAGTGGCGGGTACACTGAAACTTTCTTT.

This clonotype was detected a few times. This rearrangement joins TRBV11-2 to TRBJ2-7; TRBD2 matches at 9 bases. The germline CDR1 and CDR2 sequences are SGHAT and FQNNGV. V lost 5 bases and J lost 2; bases outside the gene matches: 13. The CDR3 runs to 17 residues. CDR3 nucleotides: TGTGCCAGCAGCCTCCCCCCCGGACTAGCGCGAACCTACGAGCAGTACTTC. Translation: CASSLPPGLARTYEQYF.

The chain has TRBV25-1 and TRBJ1-6; weak D call: TRBD1 (6 bases). This CDR3 contains 14 residues. Trimming took 8 bases from V and 9 from J, leaving 17 bases between them. Looked up from germline, CDR1 is MGHDK and CDR2 is SYGVNS. The CDR3 protein is CASQTQGAASPLHF. The CDR3 nucleotides read TGTGCCAGCCAGACACAGGGAGCGGCTTCACCCCTCCACTTT.

The CDR3 reads CASSQSVLEFDEQYF. The CDR3, as DNA: TGCGCCAGCAGCCAATCGGTACTAGAGTTCGACGAGCAGTACTTC. This chain joins TRBV4-3 and TRBJ2-7; D is possibly TRBD2 (5 bases). V dropped 2 bases and J dropped 5 bases, with 16 bases sitting between them. Germline V gene sequence: CDR1 LGHNA, CDR2 YSLEER. The CDR3 runs 15 residues.

About this clonotype: A much larger clone is a single base away; this may be a read error. CDR3 amino acids: CSAPDVVGGGVEAFF. CDR3 in DNA: TGCAGTGCCCCGGATGTCGTCGGGGGGGGAGTTGAAGCTTTCTTT. V gene TRBV20-1 combines with J gene TRBJ1-1; D might be TRBD1 (5 bases). The V gene lost 6 bases and the J gene lost 7 bases, with 24 bases spanning the gap. The CDR3 consists of 15 residues. CDR1 is DFQATT, CDR2 SNEGSKA, per germline (reference sequence).

Ten or more counts support this clonotype. The chain links TRBV14 to TRBJ1-3; D remains unclear. The CDR3 has 17 residues. CDR1 is SGHDN and CDR2 is FVKESK in the germline V gene. The V gene lost 3 bases and the J gene lost 5 bases, with 20 bases spanning the gap. This CDR3 is CASSHTLHQDVRNTIYF. The CDR3 nucleotides are TGTGCCAGCAGCCATACTCTCCATCAAGACGTACGAAACACCATATATTTT.

This clonotype came up a few times. V and J are TRBV15 and TRBJ2-2, with 7 nucleotides matching TRBD2. Germline values: CDR1 LNHNV, CDR2 YYDKDF (reference sequence). V shed 3 bases, J shed 7 bases, and the junction held 5 bases outside the gene matches. This CDR3 is built from 14 residues. CDR3 DNA: TGTGCCACCAGCAGGGAGCGGGATAGCGGGGAGCTGTTTTTT. This codes for CATSRERDSGELFF.

CDR3: CASSLGLLSYGYTF. CDR3 DNA: TGTGCCAGCAGCCTGGGACTCCTGAGCTATGGCTACACCTTC. This chain joins TRBV5-6 and TRBJ1-2; D is possibly TRBD1 (5 bases). The CDR3 has 14 residues. Germline V CDR1 and CDR2: SGHDT, YYEEEE. V was shortened by 4 bases and J by 4 bases, with 14 bases between the two germline ends.

The V gene is TRBV5-6, the J gene TRBJ1-1; D remains unclear. This CDR3 spans 14 amino acids. The germline V gene encodes CDR1 SGHDT and CDR2 YYEEEE. The V gene lost 2 bases and the J gene lost 1 base, with 9 bases spanning the gap. CDR3 DNA: TGTGCCAGCAGCTTTTCAAGTGGGAACACTGAAGCTTTCTTT. Its translation is CASSFSSGNTEAFF. The full variable domain, completed using reference TRBV5-6 and TRBJ1-1, is DAGVTQSPTHLIKTRGQQVTLRCSPKSGHDTVSWYQQALGQGPQFIFQYYEEEERQRGNFPDRFSGHQFPNYSSELNVNALLLGDSALYLCASSFSSGNTEAFFGQGTRLTVV.

This clonotype was detected only a few times. The genes are TRBV6-5 and TRBJ2-7, with 9 nucleotides matching TRBD1. The CDR3 extends over 16 amino acids. Germline assignment: CDR1 MNHEY and CDR2 SVGAGI. V shed 0 bases, J shed 2 bases, and the junction held 5 bases outside the gene matches. DNA for the CDR3: TGTGCCAGCAGTTACTCTCCGGGACAGGGACCCTACGAGCAGTACTTC. Translated, it gives CASSYSPGQGPYEQYF.

The V gene is TRBV19, the J gene TRBJ1-1; weak D call: TRBD1 (5 bases). The CDR3 loop spans 13 amino acids. The V gene's germline CDR1 is LNHDA and CDR2 SQIVND (reference sequence). Trimming shortened V by 6 bases and J by 0 bases, and 8 bases separated the two germline ends. The CDR3 protein is CASSKTVNTEAFF. CDR3 sequence (DNA): TGTGCCAGTAGCAAGACAGTGAACACTGAAGCTTTCTTT.

This clonotype was seen repeatedly, ten times or more. DNA of the CDR3: TGTGCCAGCAGCTTGAGGGGGAACGACCCTTACGAGCAGTACTTC. Translation gives CASSLRGNDPYEQYF. This chain joins TRBV9 and TRBJ2-7, with a possible D match to TRBD1 (6 bases). V was trimmed by 4 bases and J by 4 bases, leaving 18 bases between them. CDR1 and CDR2 (germline): SGDLS, YYNGEE. The length of the CDR3 is 15 residues.

At least ten counts were recorded for this clonotype. This chain links TRBV7-9 with TRBJ1-1; D call uncertain. Between the trimmed V and J ends, which lost 9 bases and 1 base, there was a span of 18 bases. Germline V gene lookup returns CDR1 SEHNR and CDR2 FQNEAQ (reference sequence). The CDR3 is 15 amino acids. CDR3 DNA sequence: TGTGCCAGTCTCTATAGGGATGGTCCGAACACTGAAGCTTTCTTT. It encodes CASLYRDGPNTEAFF. Full variable domain (outside the CDR3, taken from reference TRBV7-9 and TRBJ1-1): DTGVSQNPRHKITKRGQNVTFRCDPISEHNRLYWYRQTLGQGPEFLTYFQNEAQLEKSRLLSDRFSAERPKGSFSTLEIQRTEQGDSAMYLCASLYRDGPNTEAFFGQGTRLTVV.

This clonotype was found a few times. The J gene is TRBJ2-7, the V gene TRBV10-3; no reliable D call. This CDR3 has 15 residues. The V gene's germline CDR1 is ENHRY and CDR2 SYGVKD. V was shortened by 5 bases and J by 1 base, with 15 bases between the two germline ends. The CDR3, as DNA: TGTGCCATCAGTACTGACAAGAGGCGTTCCTACGAGCAGTACTTC. Translating gives CAISTDKRRSYEQYF.

In this sample, this clonotype turned up a few times. The chain carries TRBV12-3 or TRBV12-4 and TRBJ1-2; TRBD1 is a possible D gene (5 bases). Trimming left V 5 bases short and J 4 bases short, with 11 bases between. CDR3 length: 13 residues. In DNA, the CDR3 is TGTGCCAGCAGTCCTGGGGGTTCCTATGGCTACACCTTC. This sequence encodes CASSPGGSYGYTF.

Worth noting for this clonotype: A read error is possible here, since a much larger clone lies one base away. The J gene is TRBJ2-7, the V gene TRBV28; 13 nucleotides line up with TRBD2. The CDR3 extends over 15 amino acids. J was trimmed by 5 bases and V by 3 bases; bases with no gene match: 4. Germline loops: CDR1 MDHEN, CDR2 SYDVKM. CDR3 DNA sequence: TGTGCCAGCAGTTTTGGACTAGCGGGGGCCCACGAGCAGTACTTC. Translated: CASSFGLAGAHEQYF.

This chain connects TRBV30 to TRBJ2-1; D may be TRBD1 (6 bases). Per germline, CDR1 GTSNPN and CDR2 SVGIG (reference sequence). The V end lost 4 bases, the J end lost 0 bases, and 13 bases lay between the germline ends. There are 15 residues in the CDR3. CDR3 DNA: TGTGCCTGGACTGTGGGGGCCAGCTCCTACAATGAGCAGTTCTTC. Translating gives CAWTVGASSYNEQFF.

This clonotype was observed a few times. The chain has TRBV4-3 and TRBJ2-3; 12 nucleotides align to TRBD2. The CDR3 is 17 amino acids. V lost 0 bases, J lost 4 bases, and 5 bases stayed unmatched. Per germline, CDR1 LGHNA and CDR2 YSLEER. CDR3 region: CASSQDWLAGGPDTQYF. In DNA form, the CDR3 reads TGCGCCAGCAGCCAAGATTGGCTAGCGGGAGGGCCAGATACGCAGTATTTT.